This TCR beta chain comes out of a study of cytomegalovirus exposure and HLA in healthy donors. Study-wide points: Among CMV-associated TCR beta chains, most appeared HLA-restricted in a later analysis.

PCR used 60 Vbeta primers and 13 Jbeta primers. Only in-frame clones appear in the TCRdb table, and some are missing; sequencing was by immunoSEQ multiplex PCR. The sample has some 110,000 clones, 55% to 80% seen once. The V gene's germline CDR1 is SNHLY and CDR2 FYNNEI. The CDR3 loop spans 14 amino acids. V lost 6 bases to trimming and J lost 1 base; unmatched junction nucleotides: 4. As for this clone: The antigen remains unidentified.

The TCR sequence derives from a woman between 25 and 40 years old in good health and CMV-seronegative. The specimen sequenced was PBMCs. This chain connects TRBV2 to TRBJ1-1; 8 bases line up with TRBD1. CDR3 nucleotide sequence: TGTGCCAGCAGACCCGGGACAGGGAACACTGAAGCTTTCTTT. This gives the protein CASRPGTGNTEAFF.